The clone carrying this TCR beta chain came up once. No antigen is known for it. The CDR3 loop spans 15 amino acids. Unmatched junction bases numbered 2, after V lost 1 base and J lost 0 bases. Looked up from germline, CDR1 is SGHAT and CDR2 is FQNNGV. The entry originates in a study of CD8+ T cells in alopecia areata. Study background: Oral tofacitinib (5 to 10 mg twice daily) was administered to treated patients. Tofacitinib ran for 6 to 18 months before 6 months off drug.

Once RNA had been extracted, it was reverse transcribed into cDNA to act as the sequencing template. The data were produced by immunoSEQ multiplex PCR, yet TCRdb's version contains in-frame clones alone and is incomplete. The sample has approximately 180,000 clones, 67% seen once. Both peripheral blood and punch biopsies of lesional scalp skin were obtained from patients who had alopecia areata. The study, taken as a whole, reports: Affected lesional scalp, above all in alopecia totalis/universalis, was more clonal than normal scalp.

The clonotype was recovered from a human donor with alopecia areata. The genes are TRBV11-2 and TRBJ2-5, with 7 bases aligning to TRBD2. Here the sequenced sample was CD8+ T cells sorted from blood, taken at week 0. The CDR3, as DNA: TGTGCCAGCAGCTTAGCCCGGGGGGACCAAGAGACCCAGTACTTC. Translated, it gives CASSLARGDQETQYF. Full variable domain (rest looked up from reference TRBV11-2 and TRBJ2-5): EAGVAQSPRYKIIEKRQSVAFWCNPISGHATLYWYQQILGQGPKLLIQFQNNGVVDDSQLPKDRFSAERLKGVDSTLKIQPAKLEDSAVYLCASSLARGDQETQYFGPGTRLLVL.